Listed below are T cell receptor beta chains from one sample, sequenced in a study of cytomegalovirus exposure and HLA in healthy donors. The method was immunoSEQ multiplex PCR; TCRdb's version includes in-frame clones alone and lacks a portion of them. Seen here are fewer than 350,000 clones, approximately 88% observed once, and the top ten hold around 0.92%. Sequenced sample: PBMCs. The source is a woman in her late teens or twenties in good health and CMV-seronegative. CDR3s include the opening cysteine and the closing phenylalanine or tryptophan. D genes are given only for firm matches. Some rows have no size entry. The others give once, few or many, or a class for an expanded clone.

TRBJ2-7 | TRBD2 | TRBV5-4 | - | TGTGCCAGCAGCTCCCTAGCGGGCCCCTACGAGCAGTACTTC | CASSSLAGPYEQYF
TRBJ2-2 | - | TRBV28 | once | TGTGCCAGCAGCTCCCTTACCCCAGCGAGAGGGTCCGGGGAGCTGTTTTTT | CASSSLTPARGSGELFF
TRBJ2-1 | TRBD2 | TRBV6-5 | - | TGTGCCAGCAGTTACTCTAGCGGGCCCTACAATGAGCAGTTCTTC | CASSYSSGPYNEQFF
TRBJ2-7 | - | TRBV7-6 | - | TGTGCCAGCAGCTTTGGGTCAGGGCCAACCTACGAGCAGTACTTC | CASSFGSGPTYEQYF
TRBJ1-5 | - | TRBV4-1 | - | TGCGCCAGCAGCCAAGCAGACCAGGGATCAAATCAGCCCCAGCATTTT | CASSQADQGSNQPQHF
TRBJ1-2 | - | TRBV4-3 | - | TGCGCCAGCAGCCAAGAACGAGACACCTTCTATGGCTACACCTTC | CASSQERDTFYGYTF
TRBJ1-1 | - | TRBV28 | once | TGTGCCAGCAGCCTAGGACAACCTGAAGCTTTCTTT | CASSLGQPEAFF
TRBJ1-3 | - | TRBV4-1 | - | TGCGCCAGCAGCCAAGAACGGGTGCGCGGAAACACCATATATTTT | CASSQERVRGNTIYF
TRBJ1-1 | - | TRBV2 | - | TGTGCCAGCAGTGCCGCTAAGGAGGCTTTCTTT | CASSAAKEAFF
TRBJ2-1 | TRBD2 | TRBV10-3 | - | TGTGCCATCAGTGAGTCGACTGGGGCGGGAGGCCGTAATGAGCAGTTCTTC | CAISESTGAGGRNEQFF
TRBJ2-3 | TRBD2 | TRBV4-2 | - | TGTGCCAGTGGGACTAGCGGGAGTCGGAGGGCCACAGATACGCAGTATTTT | CASGTSGSRRATDTQYF